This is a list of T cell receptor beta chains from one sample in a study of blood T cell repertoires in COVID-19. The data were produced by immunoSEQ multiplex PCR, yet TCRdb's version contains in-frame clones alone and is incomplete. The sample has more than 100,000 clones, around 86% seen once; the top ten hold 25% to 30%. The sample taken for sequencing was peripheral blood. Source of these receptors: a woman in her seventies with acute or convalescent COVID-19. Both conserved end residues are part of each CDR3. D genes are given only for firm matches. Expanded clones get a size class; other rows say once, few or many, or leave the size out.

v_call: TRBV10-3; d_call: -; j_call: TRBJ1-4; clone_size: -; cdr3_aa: CATRPGVTNEKLFF; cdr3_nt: TGTGCCACCCGCCCGGGGGTCACTAATGAAAAACTGTTTTTT
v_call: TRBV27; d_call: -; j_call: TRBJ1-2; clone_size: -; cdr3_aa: CASSSNRYYGYTF; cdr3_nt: TGTGCCAGCAGTTCTAACAGGTACTATGGCTACACCTTC
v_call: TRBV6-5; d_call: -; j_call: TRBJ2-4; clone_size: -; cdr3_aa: CASISPAKNIQYF; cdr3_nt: TGTGCCAGCATATCCCCAGCCAAAAACATTCAGTACTTC
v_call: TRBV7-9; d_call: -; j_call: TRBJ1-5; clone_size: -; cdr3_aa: CASSFQIGQPQHF; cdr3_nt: TGTGCCAGCAGCTTCCAGATTGGCCAGCCCCAGCATTTT
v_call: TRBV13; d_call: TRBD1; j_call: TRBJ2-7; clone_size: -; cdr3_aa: CASSPSHRGTYEQYF; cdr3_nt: TGTGCCAGCAGCCCCTCGCACAGGGGGACCTACGAGCAGTACTTC
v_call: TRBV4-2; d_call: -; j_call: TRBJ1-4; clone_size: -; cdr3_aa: CASSQQARGASDEKLFF; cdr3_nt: TGTGCCAGCAGCCAACAGGCCCGGGGAGCCTCCGATGAAAAACTGTTTTTT
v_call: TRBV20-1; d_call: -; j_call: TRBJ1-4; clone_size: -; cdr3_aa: CSASRHTTNEKLFF; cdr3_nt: TGCAGTGCTAGTAGACATACAACTAATGAAAAACTGTTTTTT
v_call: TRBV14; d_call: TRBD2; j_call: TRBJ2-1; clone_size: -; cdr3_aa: CASSPPGASGGTLQFF; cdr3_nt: TGTGCCAGCAGCCCCCCAGGAGCTAGCGGGGGGACCCTGCAGTTCTTC
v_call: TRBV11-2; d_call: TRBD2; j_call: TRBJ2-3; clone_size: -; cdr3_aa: CASSPSGDTQYF; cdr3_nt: TGTGCCAGCAGCCCTAGCGGAGATACGCAGTATTTT
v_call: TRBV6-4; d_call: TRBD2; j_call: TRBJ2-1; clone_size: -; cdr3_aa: CASGLSGGPYNEQFF; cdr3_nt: TGTGCCAGCGGATTAAGCGGGGGGCCCTACAATGAGCAGTTCTTC
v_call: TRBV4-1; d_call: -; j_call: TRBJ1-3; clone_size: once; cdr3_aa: CASSQERRGGSGNTIYF; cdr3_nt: TGCGCCAGCAGCCAAGAGAGGAGGGGCGGCTCTGGAAACACCATATATTTT
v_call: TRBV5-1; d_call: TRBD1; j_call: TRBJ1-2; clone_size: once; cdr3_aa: CASSSDRDPGYTF; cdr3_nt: TGCGCCAGCAGCTCCGACAGGGATCCCGGCTACACCTTC
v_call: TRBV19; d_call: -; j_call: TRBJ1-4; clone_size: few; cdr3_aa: CASSDSTATNEKLFF; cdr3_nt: TGTGCCAGTAGTGACAGCACAGCAACTAATGAAAAACTGTTTTTT
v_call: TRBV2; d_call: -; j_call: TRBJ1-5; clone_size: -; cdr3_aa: CASSAEAPNSNQPQHF; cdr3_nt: TGTGCCAGCAGTGCAGAGGCCCCCAATAGCAATCAGCCCCAGCATTTT
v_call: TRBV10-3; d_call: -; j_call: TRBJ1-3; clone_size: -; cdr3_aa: CAISESFTGNTIYF; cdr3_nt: TGTGCCATCAGTGAGTCGTTTACTGGAAACACCATATATTTT
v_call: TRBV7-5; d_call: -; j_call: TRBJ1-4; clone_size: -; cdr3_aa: CVRSLLLIRDRGRVTGNEKLFF; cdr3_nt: TGTGTCAGAAGCTTATTACTAATCAGAGACAGGGGAAGAGTCACGGGGAATGAAAAACTGTTTTTT
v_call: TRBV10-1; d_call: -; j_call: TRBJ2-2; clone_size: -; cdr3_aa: CASSDASANTGELFF; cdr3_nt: TGCGCCAGCAGTGATGCTAGCGCGAACACCGGGGAGCTGTTTTTT
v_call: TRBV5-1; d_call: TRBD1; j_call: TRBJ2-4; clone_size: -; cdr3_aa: CASSLQQGLSNIQYF; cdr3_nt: TGCGCCAGCAGCTTACAACAGGGGTTGAGTAACATTCAGTACTTC
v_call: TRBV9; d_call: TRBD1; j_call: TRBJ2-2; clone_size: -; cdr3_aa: CASSVGQGARGTGELFF; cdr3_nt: TGTGCCAGCAGCGTAGGACAGGGGGCGCGGGGGACCGGGGAGCTGTTTTTT
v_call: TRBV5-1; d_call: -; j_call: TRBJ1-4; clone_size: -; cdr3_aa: CASSFGGYEKLFF; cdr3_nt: TGCGCCAGCAGCTTTGGGGGGTACGAAAAACTGTTTTTT
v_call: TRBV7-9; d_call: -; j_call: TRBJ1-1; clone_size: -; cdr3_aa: CASSSGTPGGAFF; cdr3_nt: TGTGCCAGCAGCTCCGGGACACCGGGGGGAGCTTTCTTT
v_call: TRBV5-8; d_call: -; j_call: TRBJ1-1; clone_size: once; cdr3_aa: CASSPHGGYSGTEAFF; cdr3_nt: TGTGCCAGCAGCCCGCACGGGGGGTATAGCGGCACTGAAGCTTTCTTT
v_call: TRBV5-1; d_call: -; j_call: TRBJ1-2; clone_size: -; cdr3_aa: CASSLTAGAPGYGYTF; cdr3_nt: TGCGCCAGCAGCTTGACCGCGGGGGCCCCCGGCTATGGCTACACCTTC
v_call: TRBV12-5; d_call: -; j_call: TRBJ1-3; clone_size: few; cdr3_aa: CASALTNALYVSGNTIYF; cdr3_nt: TGTGCTAGTGCCCTTACTAACGCCCTATACGTCTCTGGAAACACCATATATTTT
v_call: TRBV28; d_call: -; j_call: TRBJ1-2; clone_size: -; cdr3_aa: CASSFTSGLNYGYTF; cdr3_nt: TGTGCCAGCAGTTTCACCTCAGGGCTGAACTATGGCTACACCTTC